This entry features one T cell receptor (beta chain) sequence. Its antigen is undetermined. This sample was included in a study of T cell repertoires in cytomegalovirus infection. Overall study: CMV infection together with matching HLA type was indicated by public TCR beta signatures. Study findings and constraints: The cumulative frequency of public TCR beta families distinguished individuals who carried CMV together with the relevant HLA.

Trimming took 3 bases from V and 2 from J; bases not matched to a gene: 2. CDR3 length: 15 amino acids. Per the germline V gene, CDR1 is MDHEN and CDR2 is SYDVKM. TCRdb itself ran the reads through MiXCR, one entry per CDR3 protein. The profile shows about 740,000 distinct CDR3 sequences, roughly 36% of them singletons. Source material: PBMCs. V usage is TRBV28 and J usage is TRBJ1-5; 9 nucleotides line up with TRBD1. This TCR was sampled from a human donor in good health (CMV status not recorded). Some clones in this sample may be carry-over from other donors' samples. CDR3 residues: CASSFRTGGNQPQHF. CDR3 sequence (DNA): TGTGCCAGCAGTTTCCGGACAGGGGGCAATCAGCCCCAGCATTTT.